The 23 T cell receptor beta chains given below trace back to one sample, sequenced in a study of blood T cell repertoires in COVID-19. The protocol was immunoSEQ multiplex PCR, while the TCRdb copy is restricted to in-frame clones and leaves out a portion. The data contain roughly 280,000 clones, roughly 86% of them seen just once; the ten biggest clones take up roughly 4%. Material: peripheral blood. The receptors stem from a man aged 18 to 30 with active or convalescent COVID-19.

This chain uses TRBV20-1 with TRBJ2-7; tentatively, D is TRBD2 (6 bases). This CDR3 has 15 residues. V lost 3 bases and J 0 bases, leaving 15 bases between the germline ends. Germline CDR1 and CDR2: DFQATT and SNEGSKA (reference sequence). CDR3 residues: CSASYGDSPSYEQYF. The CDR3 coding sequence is TGCAGTGCTAGTTATGGGGACTCTCCCTCCTACGAGCAGTACTTC.

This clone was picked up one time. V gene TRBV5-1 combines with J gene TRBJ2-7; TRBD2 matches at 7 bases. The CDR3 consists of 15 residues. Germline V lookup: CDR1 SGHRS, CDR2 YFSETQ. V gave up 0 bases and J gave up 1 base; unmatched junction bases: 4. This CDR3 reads CASSLVPSGSYEQYF. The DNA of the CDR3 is TGCGCCAGCAGCTTGGTTCCTAGCGGATCCTACGAGCAGTACTTC.

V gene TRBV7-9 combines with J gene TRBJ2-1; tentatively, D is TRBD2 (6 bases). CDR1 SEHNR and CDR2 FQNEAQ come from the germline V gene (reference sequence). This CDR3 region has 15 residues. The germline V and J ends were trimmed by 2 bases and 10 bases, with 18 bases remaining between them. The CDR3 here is CASSLWSWRGEEQFF. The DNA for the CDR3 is TGTGCCAGCAGCTTATGGTCGTGGAGGGGAGAAGAGCAGTTCTTC.

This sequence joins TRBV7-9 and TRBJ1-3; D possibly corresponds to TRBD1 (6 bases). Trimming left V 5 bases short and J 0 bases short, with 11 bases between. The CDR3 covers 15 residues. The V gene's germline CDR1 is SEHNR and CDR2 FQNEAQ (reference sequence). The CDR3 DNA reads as TGTGCCAGCAGCCCAGGGGTAGACTCTGGAAACACCATATATTTT. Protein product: CASSPGVDSGNTIYF.

CDR3: CACRTGPEDEQYF. CDR3 nucleotides: TGTGCCTGCCGAACGGGTCCCGAAGACGAGCAGTACTTC. The V call is TRBV11-3, the J call TRBJ2-7; D is unresolved. Per the germline V gene, CDR1 is SGHNT and CDR2 is YENEEA. CDR3 length: 13 residues. Trimming removed 11 bases from V and 5 bases from J, with 19 bases in between.

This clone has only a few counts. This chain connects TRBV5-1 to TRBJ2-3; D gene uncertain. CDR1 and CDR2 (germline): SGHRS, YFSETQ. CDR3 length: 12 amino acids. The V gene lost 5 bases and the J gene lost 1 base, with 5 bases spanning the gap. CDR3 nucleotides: TGCGCCAGCAGGTTCGGCACAGATACGCAGTATTTT. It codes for CASRFGTDTQYF. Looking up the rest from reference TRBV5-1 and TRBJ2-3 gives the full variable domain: KAGVTQTPRYLIKTRGQQVTLSCSPISGHRSVSWYQQTPGQGLQFLFEYFSETQRNKGNFPGRFSGRQFSNSRSEMNVSTLELGDSALYLCASRFGTDTQYFGPGTRLTVL.

The CDR3 reads CASSFSTSGQANTGELFF. Here the CDR3 DNA reads TGTGCCAGCAGTTTTTCGACGTCGGGACAGGCGAACACCGGGGAGCTGTTTTTT. The V call is TRBV28, the J call TRBJ2-2; 8 bases agree with TRBD1. CDR3 length equals 18 residues. V trimming: 3 bases; J trimming: 0 bases; junction bases outside the gene matches: 9. The V gene's germline CDR1 is MDHEN and CDR2 SYDVKM.

CDR3 region: CASSQNVRGSTDTQYF. The CDR3 DNA follows: TGTGCCAGCAGCCAAAACGTTCGGGGGTCGACAGATACGCAGTATTTT. J is TRBJ2-3 and V is TRBV7-9; D may be TRBD2 (6 bases). The CDR3 contains 16 residues. Trimming pared 5 bases from V and 3 bases from J, leaving 18 bases between. In germline, CDR1 is SEHNR, CDR2 FQNEAQ (reference sequence). The full variable domain, in which reference TRBV7-9 and TRBJ2-3 provide the parts outside the CDR3, is DTGVSQNPRHKITKRGQNVTFRCDPISEHNRLYWYRQTLGQGPEFLTYFQNEAQLEKSRLLSDRFSAERPKGSFSTLEIQRTEQGDSAMYLCASSQNVRGSTDTQYFGPGTRLTVL.

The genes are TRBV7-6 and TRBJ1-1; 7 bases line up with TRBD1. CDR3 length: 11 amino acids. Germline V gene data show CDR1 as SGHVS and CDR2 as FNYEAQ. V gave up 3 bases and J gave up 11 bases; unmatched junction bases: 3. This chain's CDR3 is CASSFGQAAFF. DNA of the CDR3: TGTGCCAGCAGCTTTGGACAGGCGGCTTTCTTT.

In DNA form, the CDR3 reads TGTGCCAGCAGTTACTCCGGGGAACTAGCGGGATGGGATACGCAGTATTTT. Protein product: CASSYSGELAGWDTQYF. The gene calls are TRBV6-2 or TRBV6-3 and TRBJ2-3; TRBD2 agrees at 10 bases. The germline V gene has CDR1 MNHEY and CDR2 SVGEGT. There are 17 residues in the CDR3. The V gene end was trimmed by 0 bases and the J gene end by 6 bases; junction bases not matched to a gene: 9.

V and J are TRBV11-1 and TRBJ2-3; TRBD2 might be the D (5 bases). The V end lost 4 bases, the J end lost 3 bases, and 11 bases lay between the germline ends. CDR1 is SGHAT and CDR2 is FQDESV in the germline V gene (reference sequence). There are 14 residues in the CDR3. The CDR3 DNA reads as TGTGCCAGCAGCTCTAGCTTTAGTACAGATACGCAGTATTTT. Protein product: CASSSSFSTDTQYF.

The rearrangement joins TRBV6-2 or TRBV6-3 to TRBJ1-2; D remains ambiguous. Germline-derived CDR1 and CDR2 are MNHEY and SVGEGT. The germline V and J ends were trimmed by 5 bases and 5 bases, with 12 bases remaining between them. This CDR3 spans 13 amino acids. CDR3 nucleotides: TGTGCCAGCAGTCAAGGAAGACTATATGGCTACACCTTC. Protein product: CASSQGRLYGYTF.

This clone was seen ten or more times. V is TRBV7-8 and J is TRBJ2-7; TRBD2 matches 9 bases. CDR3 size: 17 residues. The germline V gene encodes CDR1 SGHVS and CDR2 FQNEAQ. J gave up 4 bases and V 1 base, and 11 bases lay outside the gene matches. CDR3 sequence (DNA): TGTGCCAGCAGCTTAGGCGGTCGGCTAGCGGGAATTTACGAGCAGTACTTC. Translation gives CASSLGGRLAGIYEQYF.

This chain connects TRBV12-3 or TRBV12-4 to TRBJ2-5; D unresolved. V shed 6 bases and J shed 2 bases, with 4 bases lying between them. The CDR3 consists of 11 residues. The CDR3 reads CASRRQETQYF. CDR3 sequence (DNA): TGTGCCAGCAGGAGGCAAGAGACCCAGTACTTC.

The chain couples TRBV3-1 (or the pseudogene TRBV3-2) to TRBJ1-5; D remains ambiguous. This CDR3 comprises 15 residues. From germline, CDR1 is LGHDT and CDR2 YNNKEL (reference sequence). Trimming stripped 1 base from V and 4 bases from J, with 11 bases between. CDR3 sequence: CASSQVGGSNQPQHF. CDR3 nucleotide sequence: TGTGCCAGCAGCCAAGTAGGCGGGTCAAATCAGCCCCAGCATTTT.

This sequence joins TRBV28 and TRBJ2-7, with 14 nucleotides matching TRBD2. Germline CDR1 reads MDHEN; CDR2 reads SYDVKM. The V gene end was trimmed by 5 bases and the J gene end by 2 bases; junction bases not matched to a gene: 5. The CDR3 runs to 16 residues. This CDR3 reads CASSTRTSGGPYEQYF. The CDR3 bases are TGTGCCAGCAGTACCCGGACTAGCGGGGGGCCCTACGAGCAGTACTTC.

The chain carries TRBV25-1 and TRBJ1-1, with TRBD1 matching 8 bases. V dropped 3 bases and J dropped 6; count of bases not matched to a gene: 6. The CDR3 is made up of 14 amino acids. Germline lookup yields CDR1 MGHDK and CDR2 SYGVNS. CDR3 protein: CASSDGQGRSEAFF. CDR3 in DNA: TGTGCCAGCAGTGACGGACAGGGACGGTCTGAAGCTTTCTTT.

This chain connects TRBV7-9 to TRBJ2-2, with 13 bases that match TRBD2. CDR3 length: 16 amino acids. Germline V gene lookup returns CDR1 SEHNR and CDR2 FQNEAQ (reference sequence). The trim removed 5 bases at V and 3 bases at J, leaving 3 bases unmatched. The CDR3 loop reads CASSRTSGGDTGELFF. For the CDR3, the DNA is TGTGCCAGCAGCAGAACTAGCGGGGGGGACACCGGGGAGCTGTTTTTT.

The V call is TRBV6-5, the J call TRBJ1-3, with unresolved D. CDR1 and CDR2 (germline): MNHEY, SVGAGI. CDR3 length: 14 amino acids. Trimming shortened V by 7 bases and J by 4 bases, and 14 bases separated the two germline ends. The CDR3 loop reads CASNFILSGNTIYF. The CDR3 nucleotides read TGTGCCAGCAATTTTATCCTCTCCGGAAACACCATATATTTT.

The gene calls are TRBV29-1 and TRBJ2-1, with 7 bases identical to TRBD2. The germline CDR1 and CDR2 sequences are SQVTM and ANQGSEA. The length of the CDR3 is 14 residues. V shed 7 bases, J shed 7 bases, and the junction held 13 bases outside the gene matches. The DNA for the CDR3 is TGCAGCGCGGAGCGAACTAGCGAAAGTAATGAGCAGTTCTTC. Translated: CSAERTSESNEQFF.

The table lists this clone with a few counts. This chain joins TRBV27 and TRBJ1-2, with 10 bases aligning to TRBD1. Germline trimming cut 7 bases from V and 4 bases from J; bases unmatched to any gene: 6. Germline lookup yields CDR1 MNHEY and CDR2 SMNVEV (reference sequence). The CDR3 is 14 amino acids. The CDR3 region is CASTPTGGVYGYTF. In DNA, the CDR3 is TGTGCCAGCACCCCGACAGGGGGCGTCTATGGCTACACCTTC.

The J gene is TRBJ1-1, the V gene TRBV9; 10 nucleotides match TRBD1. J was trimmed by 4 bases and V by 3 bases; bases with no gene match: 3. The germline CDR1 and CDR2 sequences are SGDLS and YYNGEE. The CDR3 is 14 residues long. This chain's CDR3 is CASSARDRGTEAFF. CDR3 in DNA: TGTGCCAGCAGCGCCCGGGACAGGGGCACTGAAGCTTTCTTT.

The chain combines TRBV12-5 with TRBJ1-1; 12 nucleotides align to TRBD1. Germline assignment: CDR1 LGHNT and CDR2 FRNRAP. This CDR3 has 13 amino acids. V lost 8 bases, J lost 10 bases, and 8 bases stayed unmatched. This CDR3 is CASTGDRGRGAFF. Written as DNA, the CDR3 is TGTGCTAGTACCGGGGACAGGGGGCGTGGAGCTTTCTTT.